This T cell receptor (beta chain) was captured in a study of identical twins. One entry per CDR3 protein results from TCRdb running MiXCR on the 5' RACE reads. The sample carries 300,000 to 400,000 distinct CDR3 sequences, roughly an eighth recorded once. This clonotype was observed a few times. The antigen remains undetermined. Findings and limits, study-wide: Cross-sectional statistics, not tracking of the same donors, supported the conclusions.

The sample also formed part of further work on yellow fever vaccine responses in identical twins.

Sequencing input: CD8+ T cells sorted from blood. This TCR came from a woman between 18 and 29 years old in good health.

The CDR3 nucleotides are TGCGCCAGCAGCTTCCGGGACAGGGGGCGCGGCGGGGAGCTGTTTTTT. Protein sequence: CASSFRDRGRGGELFF. The chain couples TRBV5-1 to TRBJ2-2; 12 bases match TRBD1. The V segment lost 2 bases and the J segment 7 bases; nucleotides outside the gene matches: 6. The CDR3 runs to 16 residues. CDR1 is SGHRS, CDR2 YFSETQ, per germline.